The 14 T cell receptor beta chains given below trace back to one sample, sequenced in a study of CD4 T cells in relation to SARS-CoV-2 and coronaviruses. Sequencing used immunoSEQ multiplex PCR; TCRdb keeps in-frame clones, though not all of them. Among roughly 57,000 clones listed, around 86% were seen once. CD4+ T cells from unexposed donors were obtained before the COVID-19 pandemic (2011-2018). The sample comprised memory CD4+ T cells from PBMCs. The receptors derive from a human donor in good health.

The chain uses TRBV9 and TRBJ2-3, with D hard to call. The V end lost 0 bases, the J end lost 4 bases, and 12 bases lay between the germline ends. The CDR3 has 15 amino acids. Germline loops: CDR1 SGDLS, CDR2 YYNGEE. The DNA for the CDR3 is TGTGCCAGCAGCGTAGGCCAGACGTTCCCAGATACGCAGTATTTT. Translating gives CASSVGQTFPDTQYF.

The rearrangement joins TRBV24-1 to TRBJ2-1; weak D call: TRBD1 (6 bases). The CDR3 spans 14 residues. Trimming stripped 6 bases from V and 8 bases from J, with 16 bases between. Germline CDR1 KGHDR, CDR2 SFDVKD. CDR3 sequence: CATSTTTGSYEQFF. The CDR3 DNA reads as TGTGCCACCAGTACCACCACAGGGTCGTATGAGCAGTTCTTC.

The chain recombines TRBV7-8 with TRBJ2-7; D call uncertain. There are 14 residues in the CDR3. Germline CDR1 reads SGHVS; CDR2 reads FQNEAQ. Trimming cost V 5 bases and J 3 bases, with 14 bases left between them. Here the CDR3 reads CASSREVQNYEQYF. The CDR3 DNA sequence: TGTGCCAGCAGCCGCGAAGTACAGAACTACGAGCAGTACTTC.

V usage is TRBV12-5 and J usage is TRBJ2-2; 8 nucleotides line up with TRBD1. In germline, CDR1 is LGHNT, CDR2 FRNRAP. V shed 5 bases and J 6 bases; nucleotides not matched to a gene: 8. There are 15 residues in the CDR3. The CDR3 DNA is TGTGCTAGTGGTCCGGGACAGGAGTCTCCCGGGGAGCTGTTTTTT. Translation: CASGPGQESPGELFF.

V and J are TRBV4-1 and TRBJ1-5, with D possibly TRBD1 on 6 matching bases. Germline values: CDR1 MGHRA, CDR2 YSYEKL. This CDR3 is built from 16 residues. The V and J ends lost 0 bases and 2 bases respectively, with 11 bases between them. CDR3: CASSQEGRGGNQPQHF. CDR3 nucleotides: TGCGCCAGCAGCCAAGAAGGCAGGGGAGGCAATCAGCCCCAGCATTTT.

V is TRBV19 and J is TRBJ2-1; 13 bases are shared with TRBD2. Germline assignment: CDR1 LNHDA and CDR2 SQIVND (reference sequence). The CDR3 contains 18 residues. J lost 2 bases, V lost 2 bases, and 6 bases had no gene match. CDR3 nucleotide sequence: TGTGCCAGTAGTATACCATTCGGGACTAGCGGGACCTACAATGAGCAGTTCTTC. It specifies CASSIPFGTSGTYNEQFF. The whole variable domain, remainder taken from reference TRBV19 and TRBJ2-1, is DGGITQSPKYLFRKEGQNVTLSCEQNLNHDAMYWYRQDPGQGLRLIYYSQIVNDFQKGDIAEGYSVSREKKESFPLTVTSAQKNPTAFYLCASSIPFGTSGTYNEQFFGPGTRLTVL.

The CDR3: CASSSLGQLTNEQFF. DNA of the CDR3: TGTGCCAGCAGTTCTCTGGGACAGCTCACCAATGAGCAGTTCTTC. The chain links TRBV2 to TRBJ2-1, with 7 bases fitting TRBD1. V gave up 5 bases and J gave up 6 bases; unmatched junction bases: 10. The CDR3 is 15 amino acids. Per the germline V gene, CDR1 is SNHLY and CDR2 is FYNNEI.

The chain uses TRBV9 and TRBJ2-2; no firm D call. The CDR3 sequence is 14 residues long. V shed 3 bases and J shed 4 bases, with 10 bases lying between them. Germline loops: CDR1 SGDLS, CDR2 YYNGEE. The CDR3 loop reads CASSDRPITGELFF. DNA for the CDR3: TGTGCCAGCAGCGACAGACCGATCACCGGGGAGCTGTTTTTT.

V usage is TRBV3-1 (or the pseudogene TRBV3-2) and J usage is TRBJ2-3; unclear D gene. Deletions cut 0 bases from V and 4 bases from J, with 11 bases between. Germline V gene data show CDR1 as LGHDT and CDR2 as YNNKEL (reference sequence). The CDR3 is 15 residues long. The CDR3, as DNA: TGTGCCAGCAGCCAAGACGTGGGTCTCTCAGATACGCAGTATTTT. Translated: CASSQDVGLSDTQYF.

V usage is TRBV28 and J usage is TRBJ2-7; 10 bases are shared with TRBD1. There are 14 residues in the CDR3. The junction had 6 bases not matched to a gene; V was cut back by 5 bases and J by 5 bases. Germline V lookup: CDR1 MDHEN, CDR2 SYDVKM. In DNA, the CDR3 is TGTGCCAGCAGTCTGGGACAGGGGAGTGACGAGCAGTACTTC. Translated, it gives CASSLGQGSDEQYF.

The genes are TRBV4-1 and TRBJ2-3; 12 bases align to TRBD2. V lost 2 bases to trimming and J lost 6 bases; unmatched junction nucleotides: 6. This CDR3 spans 16 amino acids. Germline V gene lookup returns CDR1 MGHRA and CDR2 YSYEKL. The chain's CDR3 is CASSQTLAGGRDTQYF. The CDR3 nucleotides are TGCGCCAGCAGCCAAACACTAGCGGGAGGTCGGGATACGCAGTATTTT.

The V gene is TRBV19, the J gene TRBJ1-1; D gene unclear. Trimming took off 5 bases at V and 2 bases at J, with 9 bases between the two ends. Germline CDR1 LNHDA, CDR2 SQIVND (reference sequence). CDR3 length: 13 amino acids. For the CDR3, the DNA is TGTGCCAGTAGTCAACAGATCAACACTGAAGCTTTCTTT. Encoded protein: CASSQQINTEAFF.

In this sample, this clone turned up once. The chain couples TRBV27 to TRBJ2-6; D uncertain. Germline V CDR1 and CDR2: MNHEY, SMNVEV (reference sequence). Trimming pared 6 bases from V and 0 bases from J, leaving 15 bases between. This CDR3 spans 17 amino acids. CDR3: CASSITMTTSGANVLTF. The DNA for the CDR3 is TGTGCCAGCAGCATTACGATGACAACCTCTGGGGCCAACGTCCTGACTTTC.

This chain joins TRBV19 and TRBJ1-5, with D unclear. The CDR3 runs to 15 residues. The germline CDR1 and CDR2 sequences are LNHDA and SQIVND (reference sequence). The ends were cut back, 7 bases at V and 3 bases at J, with 16 bases in the middle. The CDR3 is CASISQRALNQPQHF. As DNA, the CDR3 is TGTGCCAGTATCTCTCAGAGGGCACTCAATCAGCCCCAGCATTTT.